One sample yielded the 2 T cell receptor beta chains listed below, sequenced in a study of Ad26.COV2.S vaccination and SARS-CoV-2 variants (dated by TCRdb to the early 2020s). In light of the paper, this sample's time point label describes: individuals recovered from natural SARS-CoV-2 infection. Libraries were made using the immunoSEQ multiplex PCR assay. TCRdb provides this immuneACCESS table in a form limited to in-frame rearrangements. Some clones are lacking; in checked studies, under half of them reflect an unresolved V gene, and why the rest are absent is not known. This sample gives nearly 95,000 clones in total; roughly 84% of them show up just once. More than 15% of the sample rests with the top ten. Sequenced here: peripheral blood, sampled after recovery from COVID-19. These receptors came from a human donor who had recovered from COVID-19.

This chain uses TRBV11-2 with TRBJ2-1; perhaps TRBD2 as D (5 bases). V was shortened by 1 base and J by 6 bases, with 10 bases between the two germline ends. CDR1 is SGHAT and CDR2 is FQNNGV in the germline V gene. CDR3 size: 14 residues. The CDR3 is CASSLGGLFNEQFF. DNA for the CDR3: TGTGCCAGCAGCTTAGGCGGACTCTTCAATGAGCAGTTCTTC. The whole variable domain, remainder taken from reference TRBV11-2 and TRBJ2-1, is EAGVAQSPRYKIIEKRQSVAFWCNPISGHATLYWYQQILGQGPKLLIQFQNNGVVDDSQLPKDRFSAERLKGVDSTLKIQPAKLEDSAVYLCASSLGGLFNEQFFGPGTRLTVL.

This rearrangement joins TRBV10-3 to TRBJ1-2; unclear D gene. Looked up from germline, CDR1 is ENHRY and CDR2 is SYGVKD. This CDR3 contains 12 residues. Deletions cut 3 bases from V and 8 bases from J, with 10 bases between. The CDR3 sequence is CAISETIKGYTF. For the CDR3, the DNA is TGTGCCATCAGTGAAACCATCAAGGGCTACACCTTC.